Reported below is one T cell receptor beta chain. As yet, its antigen is unknown. The study pooled second doses at about 4 or about 12 weeks. The data were taken from a study of T cell responses to AZD1222 COVID-19 vaccine. Points from the study as a whole: Reportedly, nearly half of unique spike TCRs recognized epitopes outside B.1.351/B.1.1.7 mutations. With two AZD1222 doses given, Spike-specific TCR breadth and depth both rose.

In germline, CDR1 is SGHRS, CDR2 YFSETQ. The ends lost 2 bases at V and 3 bases at J; junction bases unmatched: 5. The CDR3 sequence is 15 residues long. The repertoire was sequenced with immunoSEQ multiplex PCR; TCRdb's copy has only in-frame clones and lacks some. The table includes around 120,000 clones, approximately 92% detected once. The origin of this receptor is an adult who received the AZD1222 COVID-19 vaccine. The chain uses TRBV5-1 and TRBJ2-5; 9 nucleotides agree with TRBD1. The sequences come from peripheral blood, collected 28 days after the second AZD1222 dose. Here the CDR3 reads CASSFSGQGKETQYF. The CDR3 DNA follows: TGCGCCAGCAGCTTCTCGGGACAGGGTAAAGAGACCCAGTACTTC. The whole variable domain, filled in from reference TRBV5-1 and TRBJ2-5, reads KAGVTQTPRYLIKTRGQQVTLSCSPISGHRSVSWYQQTPGQGLQFLFEYFSETQRNKGNFPGRFSGRQFSNSRSEMNVSTLELGDSALYLCASSFSGQGKETQYFGPGTRLLVL.